These 28 T cell receptor beta chains were all obtained from the same sample, sequenced in a study of CD8+CD57+ T cells in acquired aplastic anemia. Genomic DNA, the template, was used for profiling of the TCR beta VDJ and CDR3. TCRdb processed the reads anew with MiXCR; each CDR3 protein has one entry. Of 200,000 to 250,000 distinct CDR3 sequences listed, 34% are singletons. Sequenced sample: sorted CD4+, CD8+, or CD8+CD57+ T cells (not recorded which) from PBMCs. All receptors come from a human donor in good health, serving as a control.

CDR3: CSARDRGSPLHF. CDR3 in DNA: TGCAGTGCAAGGGACAGGGGTTCACCCCTCCACTTT. This chain uses TRBV20-1 with TRBJ1-6, with TRBD1 matching 10 bases. In germline, CDR1 is DFQATT, CDR2 SNEGSKA (reference sequence). V was pared by 6 bases and J by 9 bases, with 2 bases of the junction left unmatched. The CDR3 loop spans 12 amino acids.

This clonotype was seen a handful of times. The genes are TRBV5-1 and TRBJ2-3, with 9 bases aligning to TRBD2. The V and J ends lost 3 bases and 6 bases, in that order; junction bases with no gene match: 14. The germline V gene encodes CDR1 SGHRS and CDR2 YFSETQ. There are 17 residues in the CDR3. The chain's CDR3 is CASSSTGTSSIWDTQYF. CDR3 DNA: TGCGCCAGCAGCTCTACCGGGACTAGCTCCATTTGGGATACGCAGTATTTT.

This clonotype was seen at least ten times. This chain connects TRBV5-6 to TRBJ2-7; D ambiguous. Germline V gives CDR1 SGHDT, CDR2 YYEEEE. CDR3 length: 13 residues. Trimming removed 4 bases at V and 5 bases at J, with 13 bases between. This CDR3 reads CASSPTNVDEQYF. The DNA of the CDR3 is TGTGCCAGCAGCCCAACAAACGTCGACGAGCAGTACTTC.

The chain is built from TRBV7-9 and TRBJ1-2, with D perhaps matching TRBD1 (6 bases). Deletions cut 6 bases from V and 8 bases from J, with 10 bases between. Germline loops: CDR1 SEHNR, CDR2 FQNEAQ (reference sequence). The CDR3 has 11 residues. The DNA for the CDR3 is TGTGCCAGCAGACAGGGCGAAGGCTACACCTTC. Translated: CASRQGEGYTF.

This clonotype was counted at least ten times. This chain connects TRBV2 to TRBJ1-5, with 10 bases that match TRBD1. The V gene end was trimmed by 5 bases and the J gene end by 6 bases; junction bases not matched to a gene: 4. CDR3 length: 14 residues. CDR1 and CDR2 (germline): SNHLY, FYNNEI. The CDR3 sequence: CASSWTGGSQPQHF. The CDR3 bases are TGTGCCAGCAGTTGGACAGGGGGTAGTCAGCCCCAGCATTTT.

Notes on this clonotype: A much larger clone lies one base from this, so it may be a read error. The CDR3 loop is CASSTRAGTNYGYAF. CDR3 DNA: TGTGCCAGCAGTACTCGGGCAGGGACCAACTATGGCTACGCCTTC. The V call is TRBV6-5, the J call TRBJ1-2; tentatively, D is TRBD1 (5 bases). The CDR3 spans 15 residues. Per the germline V gene, CDR1 is MNHEY and CDR2 is SVGAGI.

The chain recombines TRBV10-1 with TRBJ2-7, with D possibly TRBD1 on 5 matching bases. CDR1 WNHNN and CDR2 SYGVQD come from the germline V gene (reference sequence). The CDR3 totals 15 residues. Deletions cut 2 bases from V and 4 bases from J, with 15 bases between. The CDR3 DNA reads TGCGCCAGCAGTGAGGAGACAGCGCCGACTTACGAGCAGTACTTC. It codes for CASSEETAPTYEQYF.

Ten or more counts support this clonotype. The CDR3 nucleotides read TGCAGTGCCGGGAGGACAGGGGCGGCTGGCTACACCTTC. Encoded protein: CSAGRTGAAGYTF. This sequence joins TRBV20-1 and TRBJ1-2; TRBD1 matches 9 bases. Germline CDR1 DFQATT, CDR2 SNEGSKA (reference sequence). With 6 bases clipped from V and 7 bases from J, the junction kept 9 bases outside the gene matches. The CDR3 totals 13 residues.

This clonotype was found a few times. The chain combines TRBV11-1 with TRBJ2-6; 7 nucleotides line up with TRBD1. The V gene end was trimmed by 3 bases and the J gene end by 0 bases; junction bases not matched to a gene: 11. Germline V lookup: CDR1 SGHAT, CDR2 FQDESV (reference sequence). CDR3 length equals 19 residues. CDR3 loop: CASSFPGQAVHSGANVLTF. CDR3 bases: TGTGCCAGCAGCTTCCCCGGACAGGCCGTTCACTCTGGGGCCAACGTCCTGACTTTC.

The chain has TRBV29-1 and TRBJ2-5, with TRBD2 matching 10 bases. Losses at the gene ends were 4 bases for V and 4 bases for J; bases not matched to a gene: 6. Germline CDR1 and CDR2: SQVTM and ANQGSEA. There are 14 residues in the CDR3. The CDR3 sequence: CSVARVAGGETQYF. The CDR3 nucleotides read TGCAGCGTTGCTAGAGTAGCGGGGGGAGAGACCCAGTACTTC.

The table lists this clonotype with many counts. V gene TRBV29-1 combines with J gene TRBJ2-7; tentatively, D is TRBD1 (6 bases). This CDR3 spans 13 amino acids. Trimming left V 3 bases short and J 0 bases short, with 9 bases between. The germline gives CDR1 SQVTM, CDR2 ANQGSEA. The CDR3 is CSVDKQGSYEQYF. CDR3 nucleotide sequence: TGCAGCGTTGACAAACAGGGCTCCTACGAGCAGTACTTC.

About this clonotype itself: Given a much more abundant clone one base away, this may be a read error. The chain couples TRBV6-2 or TRBV6-3 to TRBJ2-5; D remains unclear. This CDR3 is 13 amino acids long. CDR1 is MNHEY, CDR2 SVGEGT, per germline. The DNA of the CDR3 is TGTGCCAGCAAGGCATTTGTTCAAGGGACCCAGTACTTC. Protein product: CASKAFVQGTQYF.

A few counts support this clonotype. This chain connects TRBV30 to TRBJ1-2; 9 bases align to TRBD1. This CDR3 spans 14 amino acids. V was clipped by 1 base and J by 2 bases; unmatched bases: 2. Germline V gene sequence: CDR1 GTSNPN, CDR2 SVGIG (reference sequence). The CDR3 is CAWSAGTGNYGYTF. As DNA, the CDR3 is TGTGCCTGGAGTGCTGGGACAGGGAACTATGGCTACACCTTC.

The chain uses TRBV6-1 and TRBJ1-2; D may be TRBD1 (6 bases). Trimming left V 7 bases short and J 7 bases short, with 25 bases between. CDR1 is MNHNS and CDR2 is SASEGT in the germline V gene. CDR3 length: 16 residues. The CDR3 DNA reads TGTGCCAGCACAACAACAGGAGACAGGAGGAGGATTGGCTACACCTTC. Protein: CASTTTGDRRRIGYTF.

This clonotype was recorded many times. The V and J genes are TRBV7-9 and TRBJ2-1; TRBD2 matches at 12 bases. The V gene's germline CDR1 is SEHNR and CDR2 FQNEAQ (reference sequence). The J segment lost 8 bases and the V segment lost 5 bases, leaving 16 bases of the junction unmatched. CDR3 length: 18 residues. The CDR3 DNA is TGTGCCAGCAGCGCCCGATCACTAGCGGGGGGCCTAACGGATGAGCAGTTCTTC. It yields the protein CASSARSLAGGLTDEQFF. The full variable domain, with the rest looked up from reference TRBV7-9 and TRBJ2-1, is DTGVSQNPRHKITKRGQNVTFRCDPISEHNRLYWYRQTLGQGPEFLTYFQNEAQLEKSRLLSDRFSAERPKGSFSTLEIQRTEQGDSAMYLCASSARSLAGGLTDEQFFGPGTRLTVL.

The chain couples TRBV27 to TRBJ1-1, with TRBD1 identical over 9 bases. This CDR3 is built from 15 residues. Germline V gene data show CDR1 as MNHEY and CDR2 as SMNVEV (reference sequence). The V gene end was trimmed by 1 base and the J gene end by 5 bases; junction bases not matched to a gene: 5. The CDR3 DNA follows: TGTGCCAGCAGTTTATTCCCGGGACAGGGAACTGAAGCTTTCTTT. It is translated as CASSLFPGQGTEAFF.

The rearrangement uses TRBV10-3 and TRBJ1-4; D is ambiguous. The V gene's germline CDR1 is ENHRY and CDR2 SYGVKD. The CDR3 is 13 amino acids. V was clipped by 5 bases and J by 8 bases, with 12 bases between them. This CDR3 is CAISSSYEEKLFF. The CDR3, as DNA: TGTGCCATCAGTTCCAGCTACGAGGAAAAACTGTTTTTT.

This clonotype was seen repeatedly, ten times or more. The V call is TRBV7-2, the J call TRBJ1-4; maybe TRBD1 (5 bases). The germline CDR1 and CDR2 sequences are SGHTA and FQGNSA. CDR3 size: 13 residues. V gave up 3 bases and J gave up 8 bases, with 10 bases separating them. This CDR3 reads CASSFQGGEKLFF. As DNA, the CDR3 is TGTGCCAGCAGCTTCCAGGGAGGAGAAAAACTGTTTTTT.

This clonotype was detected only a few times. The chain recombines TRBV6-1 with TRBJ2-2; 7 bases align to TRBD1. Per the germline V gene, CDR1 is MNHNS and CDR2 is SASEGT. The CDR3 runs to 13 residues. V was clipped by 5 bases and J by 9 bases; unmatched bases: 6. Written as DNA, the CDR3 is TGTGCCAGCAGTCAGGGGGAGAGCCGGGAGCTGTTTTTT. Translating gives CASSQGESRELFF.

Notes on this clonotype: This may arise from a read error, as a much more abundant clone is one base away. The V call is TRBV11-2, the J call TRBJ1-1, with a possible D match to TRBD1 (5 bases). The CDR3 runs to 13 residues. CDR1 SGHAT and CDR2 FQNNGV come from the germline V gene. CDR3 nucleotides: TGTGCCAGCAGCATAGACAGCTACACTGGAGCTTTCTTT. As protein: CASSIDSYTGAFF.

This chain joins TRBV2 and TRBJ1-4; the D gene is possibly TRBD1 (6 bases). This CDR3 has 12 amino acids. Germline-derived CDR1 and CDR2 are SNHLY and FYNNEI. With 4 bases removed from V and 10 bases from J, the gap between germline ends came to 10 bases. The DNA for the CDR3 is TGTGCCAGCAGTGTGACAGGCTCAAAACTGTTTTTT. Protein sequence: CASSVTGSKLFF. Variable domain in full (rest from reference TRBV2 and TRBJ1-4): EPEVTQTPSHQVTQMGQEVILRCVPISNHLYFYWYRQILGQKVEFLVSFYNNEISEKSEIFDDQFSVERPDGSNFTLKIRSTKLEDSAMYFCASSVTGSKLFFGSGTQLSVL.

A word on this clonotype: No conserved phenylalanine or tryptophan ends this CDR3, so it is likely a read error. This CDR3 is CASSPARDTQYL. The DNA of the CDR3 is TGTGCCAGCAGCCCAGCGAGGGATACGCAGTATCTT. The chain is built from TRBV7-2 and TRBJ2-3; D gene ambiguous. Deletions cut 5 bases from V and 6 bases from J, with 9 bases between. The CDR3 is 12 residues long. Germline CDR1 SGHTA, CDR2 FQGNSA.

The sample holds many counts of this clonotype. CDR3 bases: TGTGCCACCAGCGGACAGGGGTCGCTTCATGAAAAACTGTTTTTT. Amino acid sequence: CATSGQGSLHEKLFF. The chain employs TRBV19 and TRBJ1-4; 9 nucleotides align to TRBD1. The CDR3 consists of 15 residues. Germline values: CDR1 LNHDA, CDR2 SQIVND (reference sequence). With 10 bases clipped from V and 6 bases from J, the junction kept 12 bases outside the gene matches.

This clonotype was observed a few times. A much bigger clone sits one base away, suggesting this may be a read error. V and J are TRBV10-2 and TRBJ2-7, with D possibly TRBD2 on 6 matching bases. CDR1 is WSHSY and CDR2 is SAAADI in the germline V gene. This CDR3 has 19 residues. Trimming removed 6 bases from V and 6 bases from J, with 33 bases in between. CDR3: CASRENPGYSGASMLEQYF. The CDR3 coding sequence is TGCGCCAGCAGGGAAAACCCAGGGTATAGCGGCGCCTCCATGCTCGAGCAGTACTTC.

This clonotype was seen many times. The chain has TRBV19 and TRBJ1-4; tentative D call: TRBD1 (5 bases). V lost 3 bases to trimming and J lost 0 bases, with 8 bases between them. The CDR3 is 15 amino acids. The V gene's germline CDR1 is LNHDA and CDR2 SQIVND (reference sequence). The chain's CDR3 is CASSILTATNEKLFF. The DNA for the CDR3 is TGTGCCAGTAGTATTTTGACAGCAACTAATGAAAAACTGTTTTTT.

This clonotype was observed a few times. This may come from a read error, since a much larger clone is one base off. J is TRBJ1-2 and V is TRBV2; D remains ambiguous. Between the trimmed V and J ends, which lost 5 bases and 6 bases, there was a span of 13 bases. There are 13 residues in the CDR3. Per germline, CDR1 SNHLY and CDR2 FYNNEI. The CDR3 protein is CASSSEGRDGYTF. Written as DNA, the CDR3 is TGTGCCAGCAGTTCAGAGGGCAGAGATGGCTACACCTTC. The full variable domain, in which reference TRBV2 and TRBJ1-2 provide the parts outside the CDR3, is EPEVTQTPSHQVTQMGQEVILRCVPISNHLYFYWYRQILGQKVEFLVSFYNNEISEKSEIFDDQFSVERPDGSNFTLKIRSTKLEDSAMYFCASSSEGRDGYTFGSGTRLTVV.

This clonotype was counted ten times or more. V is TRBV5-1 and J is TRBJ1-6; no firm D call. The CDR3 has 16 amino acids. V gave up 1 base and J gave up 1 base, with 9 bases separating them. Germline CDR1 SGHRS, CDR2 YFSETQ. The CDR3, as DNA: TGCGCCAGCAGCTTGAATCAGGATTCCTATAATTCACCCCTCCACTTT. Amino acid sequence: CASSLNQDSYNSPLHF.

CDR3: CASSLVSVSYTGELFF. Here the CDR3 DNA reads TGTGCCAGCAGCTTAGTTTCGGTCAGCTACACCGGGGAGCTGTTTTTT. V usage is TRBV7-3 and J usage is TRBJ2-2; no clear D gene. The germline gives CDR1 SGHTA, CDR2 FQGTGA. The CDR3 has 16 amino acids. Trimming took off 2 bases at V and 3 bases at J, with 13 bases between the two ends.